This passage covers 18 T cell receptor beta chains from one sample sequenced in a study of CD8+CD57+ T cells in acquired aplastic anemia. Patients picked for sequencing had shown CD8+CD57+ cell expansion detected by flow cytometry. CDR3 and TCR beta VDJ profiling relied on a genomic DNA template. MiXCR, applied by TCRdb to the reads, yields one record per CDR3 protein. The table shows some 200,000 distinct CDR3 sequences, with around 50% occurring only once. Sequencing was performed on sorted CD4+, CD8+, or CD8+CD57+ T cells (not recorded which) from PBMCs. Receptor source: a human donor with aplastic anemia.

The CDR3 DNA is TGTGCCACCAGCAGAGACACAGATACGCAGTATTTT. Its translation: CATSRDTDTQYF. The rearrangement joins TRBV15 to TRBJ2-3; no clear D gene. V was shortened by 0 bases and J by 2 bases, with 0 bases between the two germline ends. Per germline, CDR1 LNHNV and CDR2 YYDKDF (reference sequence). This CDR3 has 12 amino acids.

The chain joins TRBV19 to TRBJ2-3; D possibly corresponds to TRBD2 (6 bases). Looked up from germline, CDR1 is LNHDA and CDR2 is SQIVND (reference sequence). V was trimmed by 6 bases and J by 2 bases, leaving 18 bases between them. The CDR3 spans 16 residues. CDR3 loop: CASSPPGAGITDTQYF. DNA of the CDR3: TGTGCCAGTAGCCCTCCGGGAGCGGGCATCACAGATACGCAGTATTTT.

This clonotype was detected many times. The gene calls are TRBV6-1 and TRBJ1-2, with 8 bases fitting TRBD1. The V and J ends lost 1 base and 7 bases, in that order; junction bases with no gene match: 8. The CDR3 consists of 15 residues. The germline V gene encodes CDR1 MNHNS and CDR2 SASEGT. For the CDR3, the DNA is TGTGCCAGCAGTGAAGTATGGCAGGGGGCGAGTGGCTACACCTTC. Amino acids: CASSEVWQGASGYTF.

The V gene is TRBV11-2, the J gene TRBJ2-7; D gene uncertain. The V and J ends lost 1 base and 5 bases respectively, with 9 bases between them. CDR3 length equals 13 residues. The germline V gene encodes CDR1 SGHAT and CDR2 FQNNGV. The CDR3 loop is CASSLALGHEQYF. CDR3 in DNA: TGTGCCAGCAGCTTAGCTCTGGGTCACGAGCAGTACTTC.

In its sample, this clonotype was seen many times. The CDR3 bases are TGCGCCAGCAGCCCCGGGACAGGGGGTACCGGGGAGCTGTTTTTT. Its translation: CASSPGTGGTGELFF. V and J are TRBV10-1 and TRBJ2-2; TRBD1 matches 11 bases. CDR1 is WNHNN, CDR2 SYGVQD, per germline (reference sequence). V trimming: 6 bases; J trimming: 5 bases; junction bases outside the gene matches: 5. The CDR3 sequence is 15 residues long.

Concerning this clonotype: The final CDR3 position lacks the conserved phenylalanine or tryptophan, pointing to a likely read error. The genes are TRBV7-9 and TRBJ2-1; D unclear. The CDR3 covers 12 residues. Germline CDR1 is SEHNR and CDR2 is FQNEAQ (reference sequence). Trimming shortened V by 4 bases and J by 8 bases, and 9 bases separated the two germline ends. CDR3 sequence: CASSSLGDEQFL. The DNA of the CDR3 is TGTGCCAGCAGCTCGTTAGGTGATGAGCAGTTCCTC.

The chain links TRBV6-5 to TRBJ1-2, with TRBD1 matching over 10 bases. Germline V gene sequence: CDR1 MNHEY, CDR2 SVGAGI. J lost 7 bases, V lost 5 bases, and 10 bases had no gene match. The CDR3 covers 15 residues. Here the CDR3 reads CASSRGGTGAGGYTF. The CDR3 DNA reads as TGTGCCAGCAGTCGAGGGGGGACAGGGGCTGGTGGCTACACCTTC.

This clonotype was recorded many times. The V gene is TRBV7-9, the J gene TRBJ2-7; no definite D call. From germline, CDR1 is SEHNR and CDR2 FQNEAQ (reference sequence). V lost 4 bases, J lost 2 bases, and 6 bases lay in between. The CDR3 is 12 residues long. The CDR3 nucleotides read TGTGCCAGCAGCTCTACCACCTACGAGCAGTACTTC. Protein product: CASSSTTYEQYF. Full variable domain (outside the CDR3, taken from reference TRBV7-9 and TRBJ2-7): DTGVSQNPRHKITKRGQNVTFRCDPISEHNRLYWYRQTLGQGPEFLTYFQNEAQLEKSRLLSDRFSAERPKGSFSTLEIQRTEQGDSAMYLCASSSTTYEQYFGPGTRLTVT.

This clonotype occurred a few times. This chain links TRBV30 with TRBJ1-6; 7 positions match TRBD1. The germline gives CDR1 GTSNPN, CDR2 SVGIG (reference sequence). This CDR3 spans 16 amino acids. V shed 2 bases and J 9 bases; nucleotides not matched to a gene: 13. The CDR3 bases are TGTGCCTGGAGTTTAGGACAGGCAGTTATCTCTTCACCCCTCCACTTT. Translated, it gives CAWSLGQAVISSPLHF.

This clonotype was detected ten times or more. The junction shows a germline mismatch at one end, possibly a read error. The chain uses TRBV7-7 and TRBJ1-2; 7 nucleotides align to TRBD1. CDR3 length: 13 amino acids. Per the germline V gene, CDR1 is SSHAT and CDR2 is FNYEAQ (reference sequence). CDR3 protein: CASSPGEGADYTF. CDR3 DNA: TGTGCTAGCAGCCCGGGCGAGGGGGCGGATTACACCTTC.

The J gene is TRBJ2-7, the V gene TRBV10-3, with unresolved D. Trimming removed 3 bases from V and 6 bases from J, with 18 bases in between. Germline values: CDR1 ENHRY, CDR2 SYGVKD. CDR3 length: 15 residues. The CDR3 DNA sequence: TGTGCCATCAGTGATGTGGCGGTAATAATCTGCGAGCAGTACTTC. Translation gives CAISDVAVIICEQYF.

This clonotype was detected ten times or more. In DNA form, the CDR3 reads TGCGCCAGCAGCTTGGCCAGTCAGGGGAACGAAAAACTGTTTTTT. Amino acid sequence: CASSLASQGNEKLFF. The chain recombines TRBV5-1 with TRBJ1-4; D might be TRBD1 (6 bases). The germline V gene has CDR1 SGHRS and CDR2 YFSETQ. V was trimmed by 0 bases and J by 8 bases, leaving 14 bases between them. The CDR3 extends over 15 amino acids.

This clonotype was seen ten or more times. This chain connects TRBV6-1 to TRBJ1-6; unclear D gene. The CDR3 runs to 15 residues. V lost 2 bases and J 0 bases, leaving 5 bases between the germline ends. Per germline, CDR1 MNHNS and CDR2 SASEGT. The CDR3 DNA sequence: TGTGCCAGCAGTGAAACGAGCTCCTATAATTCACCCCTCCACTTT. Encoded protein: CASSETSSYNSPLHF.

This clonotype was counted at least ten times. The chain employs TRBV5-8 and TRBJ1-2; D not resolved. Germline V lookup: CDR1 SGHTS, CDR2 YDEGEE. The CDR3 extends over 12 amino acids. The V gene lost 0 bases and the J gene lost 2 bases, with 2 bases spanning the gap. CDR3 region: CASSLVNYGYTF. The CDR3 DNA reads TGTGCCAGCAGCTTGGTCAACTATGGCTACACCTTC.

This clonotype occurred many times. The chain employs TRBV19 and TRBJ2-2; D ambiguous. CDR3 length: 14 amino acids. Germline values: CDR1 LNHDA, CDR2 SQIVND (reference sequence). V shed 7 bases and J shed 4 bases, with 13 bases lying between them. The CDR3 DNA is TGTGCCAGTACTCAAAGCCCGGCCACCGGGGAGCTGTTTTTT. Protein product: CASTQSPATGELFF.

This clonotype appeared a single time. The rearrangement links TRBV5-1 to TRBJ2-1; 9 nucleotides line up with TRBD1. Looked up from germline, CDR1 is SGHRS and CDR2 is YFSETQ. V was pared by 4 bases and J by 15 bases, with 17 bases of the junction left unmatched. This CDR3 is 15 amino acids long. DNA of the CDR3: TGCGCCAGCAGCCCGCAGCTCGACGGGGACAGGGAAATGTTCTTC. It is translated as CASSPQLDGDREMFF.

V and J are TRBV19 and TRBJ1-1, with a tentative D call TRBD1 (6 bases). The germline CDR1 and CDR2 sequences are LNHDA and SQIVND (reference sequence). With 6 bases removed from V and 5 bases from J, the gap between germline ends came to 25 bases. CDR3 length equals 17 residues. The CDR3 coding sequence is TGTGCCAGTAGCAGCGGTAAGGACGTCAGGAGGGGGACTGAAGCTTTCTTT. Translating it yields CASSSGKDVRRGTEAFF.

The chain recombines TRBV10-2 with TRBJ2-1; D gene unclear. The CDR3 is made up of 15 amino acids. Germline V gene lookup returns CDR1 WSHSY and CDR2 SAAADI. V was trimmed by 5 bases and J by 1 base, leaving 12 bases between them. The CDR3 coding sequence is TGCGCCAGCAGTCGTGACAAGACGTCCTACAATGAGCAGTTCTTC. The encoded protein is CASSRDKTSYNEQFF.